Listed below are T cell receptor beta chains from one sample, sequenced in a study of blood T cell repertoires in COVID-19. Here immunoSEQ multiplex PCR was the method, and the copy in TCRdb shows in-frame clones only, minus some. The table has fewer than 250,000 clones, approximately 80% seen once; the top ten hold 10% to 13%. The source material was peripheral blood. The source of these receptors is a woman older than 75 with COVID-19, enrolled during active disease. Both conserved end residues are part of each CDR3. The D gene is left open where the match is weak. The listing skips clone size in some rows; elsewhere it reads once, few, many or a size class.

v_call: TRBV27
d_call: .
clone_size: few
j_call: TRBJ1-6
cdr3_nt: TGTGCCAGGACAGTAAGGGCTCTCGGTTCACCCCTCCACTTT
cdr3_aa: CARTVRALGSPLHF

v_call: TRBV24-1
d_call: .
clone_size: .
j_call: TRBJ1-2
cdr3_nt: TGTGCCACCAGTGGGGGCGTCGGCTATGGCTACACCTTC
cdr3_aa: CATSGGVGYGYTF

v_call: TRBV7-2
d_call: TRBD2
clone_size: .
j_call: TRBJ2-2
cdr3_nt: TGTGCCAGCAGCTTAACAGCGGGGGGGCTTGGCACCGGGGAGCTGTTTTTT
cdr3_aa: CASSLTAGGLGTGELFF

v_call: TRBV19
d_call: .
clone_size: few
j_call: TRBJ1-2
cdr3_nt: TGTGCCAGTAGTATAGGGGCATCGCCCTCTAACTATGGCTACACCTTC
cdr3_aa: CASSIGASPSNYGYTF

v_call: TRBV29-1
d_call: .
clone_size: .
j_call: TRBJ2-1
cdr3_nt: TGCAGCGCAGTCGGGGGGCGTACCGGTGAGCAGTTCTTC
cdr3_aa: CSAVGGRTGEQFF

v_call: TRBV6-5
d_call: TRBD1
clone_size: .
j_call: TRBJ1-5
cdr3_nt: TGTGCCAGCAGTTCACAGGGGATCGATCAGCCCCAGCATTTT
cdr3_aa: CASSSQGIDQPQHF

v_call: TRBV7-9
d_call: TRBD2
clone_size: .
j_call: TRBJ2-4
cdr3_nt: TGTGCCAGCAGCTTAGTAGCGGGGGCCATAACCAAAAACATTCAGTACTTC
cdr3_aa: CASSLVAGAITKNIQYF

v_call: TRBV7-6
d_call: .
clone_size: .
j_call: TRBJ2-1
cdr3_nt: TGTGCCAGCAGCTTGGACGCGGGTGGCTCCTACAATGAGCAGTTCTTC
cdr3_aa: CASSLDAGGSYNEQFF

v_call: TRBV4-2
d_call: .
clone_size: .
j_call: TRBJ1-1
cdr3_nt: TGTGCCAGCAGCCAATCCGACAAGAACACTGAAGCTTTCTTT
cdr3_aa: CASSQSDKNTEAFF

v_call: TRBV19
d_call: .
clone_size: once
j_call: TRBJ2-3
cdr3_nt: TGTGCCAGTAGTATAGCCCCCTTAGATACGCAGTATTTT
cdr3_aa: CASSIAPLDTQYF

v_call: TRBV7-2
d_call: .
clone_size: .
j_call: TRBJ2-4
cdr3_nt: TGTGCCAGCAGCGCCCAGTGGGGGGGGCCTAAAGCCAAAAACATTCAGTACTTC
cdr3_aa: CASSAQWGGPKAKNIQYF

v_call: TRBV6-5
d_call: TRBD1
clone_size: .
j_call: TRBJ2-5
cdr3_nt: TGTGCCAGCAGCGACGGGACAGCGCTCCAAGAGACCCAGTACTTC
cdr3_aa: CASSDGTALQETQYF

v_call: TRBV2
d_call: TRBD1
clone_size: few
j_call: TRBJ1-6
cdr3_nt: TGTGCCAGCATCCTACAGGGGGCAGGATCACCCCTCCACTTT
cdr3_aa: CASILQGAGSPLHF

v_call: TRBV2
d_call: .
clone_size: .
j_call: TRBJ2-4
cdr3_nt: TGTGCCAGCAGAGACAGTAACGAAAACATTCAGTACTTC
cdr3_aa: CASRDSNENIQYF

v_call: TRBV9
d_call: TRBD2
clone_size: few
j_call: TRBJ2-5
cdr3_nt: TGTGCCAGCAGCGCGCCTTTAGCGGGGGGCGCCCAAGAGACCCAGTACTTC
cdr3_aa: CASSAPLAGGAQETQYF

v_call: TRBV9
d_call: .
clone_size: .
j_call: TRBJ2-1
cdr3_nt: TGTGCCAGCAGCGTATCCGATGAGCAGTTCTTC
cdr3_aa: CASSVSDEQFF

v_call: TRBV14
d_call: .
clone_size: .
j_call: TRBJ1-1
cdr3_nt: TGTGCCAGCAGTTATAGACCAGGGGACACTGAAGCTTTCTTT
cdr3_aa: CASSYRPGDTEAFF

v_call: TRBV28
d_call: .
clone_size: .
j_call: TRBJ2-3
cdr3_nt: TGTGCCAGCAGCCCTGGACTTCCCAGCACAGATACGCAGTATTTT
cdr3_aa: CASSPGLPSTDTQYF

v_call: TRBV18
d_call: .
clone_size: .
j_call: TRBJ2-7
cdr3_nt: TGTGCCAGCTCACGCGGGACGGGCGACGAGCAGTACTTC
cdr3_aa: CASSRGTGDEQYF

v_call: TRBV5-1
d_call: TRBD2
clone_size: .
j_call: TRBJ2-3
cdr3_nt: TGCGCCAGCAGCTTGGGTCTAGCGGGGCTACGTGGGGTAGGGACAGATACGCAGTATTTT
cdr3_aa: CASSLGLAGLRGVGTDTQYF

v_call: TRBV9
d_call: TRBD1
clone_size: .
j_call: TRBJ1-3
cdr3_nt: TGTGCCAGCAGCGTAGCTTCTAAAGGGGGCATGGGAAACACCATATATTTT
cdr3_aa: CASSVASKGGMGNTIYF

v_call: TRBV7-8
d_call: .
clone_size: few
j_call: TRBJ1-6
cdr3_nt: TGTGCCAGCAGACTCGACAGATTGAATTCACCCCTCCACTTT
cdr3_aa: CASRLDRLNSPLHF

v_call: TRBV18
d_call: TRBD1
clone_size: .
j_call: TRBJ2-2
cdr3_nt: TGTGCCAGCTCACCAGGGACAGGCCAGACCGGGGAGCTGTTTTTT
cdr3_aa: CASSPGTGQTGELFF

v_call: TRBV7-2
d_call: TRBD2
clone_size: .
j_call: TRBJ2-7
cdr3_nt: TGTGCCAGCAGCTTCACGCGGGAGAGCGAGCAGTACTTC
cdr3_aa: CASSFTRESEQYF

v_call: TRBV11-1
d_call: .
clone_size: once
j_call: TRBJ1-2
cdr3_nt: TGTGCCAGCAGCTACGGGACGGGGGTTAACTATGGCTACACCTTC
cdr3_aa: CASSYGTGVNYGYTF

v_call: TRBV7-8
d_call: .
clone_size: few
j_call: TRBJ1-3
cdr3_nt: TGTGCCAGCAGCTTACAGGGAAACACCATATATTTT
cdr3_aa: CASSLQGNTIYF

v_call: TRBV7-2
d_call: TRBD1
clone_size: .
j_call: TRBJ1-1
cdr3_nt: TGTGCCAGCAGCCTAGGGACAGGGTTGGCTGAAGCTTTCTTT
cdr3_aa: CASSLGTGLAEAFF

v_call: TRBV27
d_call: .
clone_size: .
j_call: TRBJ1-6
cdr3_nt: TGTGCCAGCAGACCCCTTGATCGGGGGGCCCTCCACTTT
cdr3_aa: CASRPLDRGALHF

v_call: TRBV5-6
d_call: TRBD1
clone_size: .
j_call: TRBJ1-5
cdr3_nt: TGTGCCAGCAGCTTGAGGGGGCTCGGCAATCAGCCCCAGCATTTT
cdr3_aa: CASSLRGLGNQPQHF

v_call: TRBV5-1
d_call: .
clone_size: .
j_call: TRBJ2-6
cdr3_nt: TGCGCCAGCAGCTCTCAGGCGCCTGGGGCCAACGTCCTGACTTTC
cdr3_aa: CASSSQAPGANVLTF

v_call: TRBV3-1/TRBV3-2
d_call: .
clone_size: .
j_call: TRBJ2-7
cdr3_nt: TGTGCCAGCAGCCAAGCGCAGGGCACCTACGAGCAGTACTTC
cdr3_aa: CASSQAQGTYEQYF

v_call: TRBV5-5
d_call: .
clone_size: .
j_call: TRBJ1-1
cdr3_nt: TGTGCCAGCAGCTTGGCCATCACAGGCAGAGAAGCTTTCTTT
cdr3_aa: CASSLAITGREAFF

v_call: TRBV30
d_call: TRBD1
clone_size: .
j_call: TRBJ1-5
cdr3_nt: TGTGCCTGGACGAGACAGGGGTCAAGCAATCAGCCCCAGCATTTT
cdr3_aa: CAWTRQGSSNQPQHF

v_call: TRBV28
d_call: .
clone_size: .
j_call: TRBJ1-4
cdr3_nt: TGTGCCAGCAGACAGGCTCAGACAGCTACTAATGAAAAACTGTTTTTT
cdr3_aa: CASRQAQTATNEKLFF

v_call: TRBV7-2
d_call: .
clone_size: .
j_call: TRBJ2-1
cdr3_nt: TGTGCCAGCAGCTTAGCTACTAGCCTTTACAATGAGCAGTTCTTC
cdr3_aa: CASSLATSLYNEQFF

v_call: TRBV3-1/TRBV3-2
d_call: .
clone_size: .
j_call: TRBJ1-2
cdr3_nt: TGTGCCAGCAGCCACAGGGGAGGGCCTGGCTACACCTTC
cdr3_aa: CASSHRGGPGYTF

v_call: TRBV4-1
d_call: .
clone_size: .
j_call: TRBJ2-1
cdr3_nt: TGCGCCAGCAGCCAAAACAGGGTCCGCTCCTACAATGAGCAGTTCTTC
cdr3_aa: CASSQNRVRSYNEQFF

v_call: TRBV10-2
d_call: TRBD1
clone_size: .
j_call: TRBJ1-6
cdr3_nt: TGCGCCAGCACGACAGGGGGCTCACCCCTCCACTTT
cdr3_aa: CASTTGGSPLHF

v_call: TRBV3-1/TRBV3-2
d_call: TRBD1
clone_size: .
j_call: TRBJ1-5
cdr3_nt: TGTGCCAGCAGCCCGCGGGACAGGGGCAATCAGCCCCAGCATTTT
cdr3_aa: CASSPRDRGNQPQHF

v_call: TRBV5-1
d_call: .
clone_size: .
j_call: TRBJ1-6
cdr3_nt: TGCGCCAGCAGCTTGGGGACTCTCGGGGATTCACCCCTCCACTTT
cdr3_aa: CASSLGTLGDSPLHF

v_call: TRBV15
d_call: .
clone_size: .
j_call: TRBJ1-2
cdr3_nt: TGTGCCACCAGCAGAGACCAGAAAGGGGCTGGCTACACCTTC
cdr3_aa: CATSRDQKGAGYTF